The TCR beta chain under discussion was sequenced for a study of OX40 agonist ivuxolimab in advanced cancers. Overall study context: With a range of about 23 to 85, age averaged approximately 55 years, and 70% to 85% were male.

Germline assignment: CDR1 LNHDA and CDR2 SQIVND (reference sequence). The CDR3 consists of 17 residues. After removal of 6 bases from V and 0 bases from J, the junction contained 5 bases not matched to a gene. With respect to this clone: The antigen remains undetermined.

Study results and limitations: The study did not work out the antigen specificity of the expanded peripheral T cells. A proportion of nonresponders additionally exhibited low normalized T-cell clonal expansion.

Method: immunoSEQ multiplex PCR; TCRdb's copy keeps in-frame clones and lacks some. The sample lists fewer than 70,000 clones; 87% were seen once. The chain links TRBV19 to TRBJ2-3; TRBD2 matches 14 bases. This TCR was recovered from an adult with an advanced solid tumor such as melanoma, head and neck, liver or kidney cancer. The sequences come from CD4+ or CD8+ T cells sorted from blood, collected in a trial of the OX40 agonist ivuxolimab. The CDR3 DNA reads TGTGCCAGTAGGAGACTAGCGGGAGGGCCTAGCACAGATACGCAGTATTTT. This sequence encodes CASRRLAGGPSTDTQYF.